The TCR beta chain described here comes from a study of chemoradiotherapy in HPV16-positive cancers. Assay used: immunoSEQ multiplex PCR; TCRdb lists only in-frame clones, some missing. Of 20,000 to 25,000 clones in the sample, approximately 92% were seen once. This CDR3 has 14 amino acids. V was shortened by 6 bases and J by 0 bases, with 11 bases between the two germline ends. Germline V gives CDR1 SNHLY, CDR2 FYNNEI. The source material was blood, sampled from a patient who underwent chemoradiotherapy. V is TRBV2 and J is TRBJ1-1, with a weak D call TRBD1 (6 bases). This TCR was recovered from a human donor with HPV-associated anogenital cancer. The CDR3 loop is CASRYREVNTEAFF. The CDR3 region has the DNA TGTGCCAGCAGGTACAGGGAAGTGAACACTGAAGCTTTCTTT.